This paragraph reports one T cell receptor (beta chain). The sample belongs to a study of patients and donors after allogeneic stem cell transplantation. TCRdb processed the RT-PCR reads anew with MiXCR; each CDR3 protein has one entry. Found here are approximately 17,000 distinct CDR3 sequences, approximately 30% of them singletons; the top ten hold about 35%. Germline lookup yields CDR1 KGHSH and CDR2 LQKENI. This CDR3 is built from 15 residues. V was shortened by 3 bases and J by 4 bases, with 15 bases between the two germline ends. The J gene is TRBJ1-2, the V gene TRBV18; D may be TRBD1 (6 bases). The sequence was obtained from a human donor who was either an allogeneic HSCT recipient or a stem cell or donor lymphocyte infusion donor (not recorded which). It is not recorded whose cells these are; they may come from a transplant donor. The sequenced sample consisted of blood, either unsorted or a sorted T cell fraction (not recorded which). The CDR3: CASSPDSSLVYGYTF. The CDR3 bases are TGTGCCAGCTCACCGGACAGCTCGCTTGTCTATGGCTACACCTTC.